Each of the 29 T cell receptor beta chains below was sequenced from the same sample in a study of shared clonotypes between healthy human individuals (dated by TCRdb to 2020 to 2021). The library came from the immunoSEQ multiplex PCR assay. TCRdb took this table from immuneACCESS and kept in-frame rearrangements with V and J called. Such tables lack part of the clones; where checked against another copy, unresolved V genes explain under half of the gap, and the rest is unexplained. A total of under 2,500,000 clones appear in this sample, about 94% of them only once. Of the sample, 0.13% falls within the top ten clones. Specimen: naive CD4+ T cells sorted from blood. The meaning of the sample's cell subset or site label: CD45RA+ positively selected. Every receptor here comes from a man aged 18-30 years in good health.

The CDR3 region has the DNA TGCGCCAGCGCCCCGGGAGGGGGTGGGGCCAACGTCCTGACTTTC. Encoded protein: CASAPGGGGANVLTF. The rearrangement joins TRBV5-1 to TRBJ2-6, with 8 positions matching TRBD2. This CDR3 is 15 amino acids long. CDR1 and CDR2 from the germline V gene are SGHRS and YFSETQ. Unmatched junction bases numbered 6, after V lost 7 bases and J lost 3 bases.

This clone was detected once. CDR3 sequence reads: CASKPDRGDQPQHF. CDR3 DNA sequence: TGTGCCAGCAAACCCGACAGGGGCGACCAGCCCCAGCATTTT. The rearrangement uses TRBV2 and TRBJ1-5, with 8 bases lining up with TRBD1. Trimming took 7 bases from V and 7 from J; bases not matched to a gene: 9. The germline CDR1 and CDR2 sequences are SNHLY and FYNNEI. There are 14 residues in the CDR3.

The CDR3 sequence is CASSNTDRGGYEQYF. CDR3 coding DNA: TGTGCCAGCAGTAACACGGACAGGGGAGGGTACGAGCAGTACTTC. This chain uses TRBV28 with TRBJ2-7; 9 positions match TRBD1. Looked up from germline, CDR1 is MDHEN and CDR2 is SYDVKM. The CDR3 loop spans 15 amino acids. Trimming at V came to 5 bases and at J to 4 bases, leaving 9 bases not matched to a gene.

V usage is TRBV29-1 and J usage is TRBJ2-3; 13 bases map to TRBD2. Germline-derived CDR1 and CDR2 are SQVTM and ANQGSEA. The CDR3 extends over 12 amino acids. Trimming took 7 bases from V and 10 from J; bases not matched to a gene: 5. CDR3 region: CSGGTSGDAQYF. The CDR3 DNA reads as TGCAGCGGCGGGACTAGCGGGGATGCGCAGTATTTT.

V and J are TRBV4-1 and TRBJ2-3, with TRBD2 matching over 8 bases. The CDR3 covers 15 residues. V lost 0 bases, J lost 12 bases, and 11 bases stayed unmatched. Looked up from germline, CDR1 is MGHRA and CDR2 is YSYEKL. The CDR3 sequence: CASSQDSGNRPGQYF. CDR3 in DNA: TGCGCCAGCAGCCAAGATAGCGGGAACAGACCCGGTCAGTATTTT.

The chain uses TRBV29-1 and TRBJ2-5; 10 nucleotides agree with TRBD1. This CDR3 is 13 amino acids long. Germline values: CDR1 SQVTM, CDR2 ANQGSEA. The V segment lost 7 bases and the J segment 4 bases; nucleotides outside the gene matches: 6. The CDR3 nucleotides read TGCAGCGGGGGACAGGGGAGGGGAGAGACCCAGTACTTC. It is translated as CSGGQGRGETQYF.

The V and J genes are TRBV30 and TRBJ1-3; D possibly corresponds to TRBD1 (6 bases). The germline CDR1 and CDR2 sequences are GTSNPN and SVGIG (reference sequence). The ends were cut back, 4 bases at V and 4 bases at J, with 11 bases in the middle. The CDR3 is made up of 13 amino acids. The CDR3 loop is CAWNLGQGNTIYF. The CDR3 region has the DNA TGTGCCTGGAACCTAGGACAGGGAAACACCATATATTTT.

On this clone: Other nucleotide sequences from this sample produce the same CDR3. The chain recombines TRBV18 with TRBJ1-6; D is unclear. This CDR3 comprises 13 residues. Germline V gene lookup returns CDR1 KGHSH and CDR2 LQKENI. The V and J ends lost 2 bases and 5 bases respectively, with 4 bases between them. This CDR3 is CASSPENNSPLHF. The CDR3 DNA sequence: TGTGCCAGCTCACCAGAGAATAATTCACCCCTCCACTTT. The full variable domain, completed using reference TRBV18 and TRBJ1-6, is NAGVMQNPRHLVRRRGQEARLRCSPMKGHSHVYWYRQLPEEGLKFMVYLQKENIIDESGMPKERFSAEFPKEGPSILRIQQVVRGDSAAYFCASSPENNSPLHFGNGTRLTVT.

The chain carries TRBV6-1 and TRBJ2-5; TRBD1 matches 7 bases. The CDR3 is made up of 12 amino acids. Looked up from germline, CDR1 is MNHNS and CDR2 is SASEGT. The ends lost 1 base at V and 9 bases at J; junction bases unmatched: 2. CDR3 sequence reads: CASSEERGPQYF. In nucleotides, the CDR3 is TGTGCCAGCAGTGAAGAAAGGGGGCCCCAGTACTTC.

This clone appeared a few times. The chain uses TRBV19 and TRBJ1-2; D gene ambiguous. This CDR3 has 11 residues. Trimming removed 8 bases from V and 8 bases from J, with 12 bases in between. The germline V gene encodes CDR1 LNHDA and CDR2 SQIVND (reference sequence). In nucleotides, the CDR3 is TGTGCCAGTTCCTCTCCGGGGGGCTACACCTTC. Protein product: CASSSPGGYTF.

The gene calls are TRBV10-3 and TRBJ1-2, with a possible D match to TRBD1 (5 bases). V shed 0 bases and J shed 4 bases, with 15 bases lying between them. Per germline, CDR1 ENHRY and CDR2 SYGVKD. The CDR3 consists of 16 residues. CDR3 protein: CAISESTSQGAYGYTF. The CDR3 nucleotides are TGTGCCATCAGTGAGTCGACGAGTCAGGGCGCCTATGGCTACACCTTC.

V is TRBV7-2 and J is TRBJ1-6; no definite D call. V lost 2 bases, J lost 13 bases, and 15 bases lay in between. CDR1 is SGHTA, CDR2 FQGNSA, per germline. The CDR3 sequence is 14 residues long. CDR3 nucleotide sequence: TGTGCCAGCAGCTTATCTACGGCTGTAGGGCCCCTCCACTTT. Protein: CASSLSTAVGPLHF.

In the case of this clone: A read error may produce the germline difference seen at one junction end. The V gene is TRBV11-2, the J gene TRBJ2-7; 9 bases map to TRBD1. Germline CDR1 reads SGHAT; CDR2 reads FQNNGV. This CDR3 spans 11 amino acids. The CDR3 nucleotides read TGTGCCAGCAGCTCTCGGGACAGGGTCTTCTTC. Its translation: CASSSRDRVFF.

This chain links TRBV18 with TRBJ2-7, with TRBD2 matching over 7 bases. V lost 0 bases to trimming and J lost 2 bases; unmatched junction nucleotides: 4. The CDR3 contains 15 residues. Germline CDR1 reads KGHSH; CDR2 reads LQKENI. The CDR3 DNA is TGTGCCAGCTCACCACCGGGAGGGGCCACCTACGAGCAGTACTTC. Its translation is CASSPPGGATYEQYF. The full variable domain, in which reference TRBV18 and TRBJ2-7 provide the parts outside the CDR3, is NAGVMQNPRHLVRRRGQEARLRCSPMKGHSHVYWYRQLPEEGLKFMVYLQKENIIDESGMPKERFSAEFPKEGPSILRIQQVVRGDSAAYFCASSPPGGATYEQYFGPGTRLTVT.

Concerning this clone: One junction end does not reproduce the germline sequence, and a read error may be involved. The V gene is TRBV6-1, the J gene TRBJ2-5, with 10 bases identical to TRBD2. CDR3 length: 15 amino acids. Germline V gene data show CDR1 as MNHNS and CDR2 as SASEGT. The CDR3 sequence is CASREAGGPDETQYF. The CDR3 DNA reads TGTGCCAGCAGGGAAGCGGGAGGGCCCGATGAGACCCAGTACTTC.

The chain carries TRBV11-2 and TRBJ2-3; D not resolved. The CDR3 extends over 14 amino acids. Germline CDR1 reads SGHAT; CDR2 reads FQNNGV. V lost 5 bases and J lost 10, with 19 bases in between. In DNA form, the CDR3 reads TGTGCCAGCAGCGTCGGGCCCCTCTTGTACGCGCAGTATTTT. Amino acid sequence: CASSVGPLLYAQYF.

Concerning this clone itself: Other DNA sequences in the same sample also yield this CDR3. This chain links TRBV5-1 with TRBJ2-7; TRBD1 agrees at 7 bases. CDR1 and CDR2 (germline): SGHRS, YFSETQ. V shed 0 bases, J shed 5 bases, and the junction held 2 bases outside the gene matches. The CDR3 is 13 amino acids. The CDR3 sequence is CASSLGDRNEQYF. The CDR3 DNA is TGCGCCAGCAGCTTGGGGGACAGAAACGAGCAGTACTTC. Full variable domain (missing parts from reference TRBV5-1 and TRBJ2-7): KAGVTQTPRYLIKTRGQQVTLSCSPISGHRSVSWYQQTPGQGLQFLFEYFSETQRNKGNFPGRFSGRQFSNSRSEMNVSTLELGDSALYLCASSLGDRNEQYFGPGTRLTVT.

In its sample, this clone was seen once. The chain has TRBV28 and TRBJ2-7, with D tentatively TRBD1 (6 bases). CDR1 and CDR2 (germline): MDHEN, SYDVKM. With 5 bases removed from V and 7 bases from J, the gap between germline ends came to 27 bases. The length of the CDR3 is 17 residues. The CDR3 DNA follows: TGTGCCAGCAGTAGCCCCCGCGGCCAGGGGCTCCCTTCAGAGCAGTACTTC. Residues: CASSSPRGQGLPSEQYF.

The genes are TRBV6-1 and TRBJ1-2, with 7 bases identical to TRBD1. Germline V gene lookup returns CDR1 MNHNS and CDR2 SASEGT. Trimming took 0 bases from V and 4 from J; bases not matched to a gene: 5. The CDR3 spans 15 residues. The CDR3 loop reads CASSEALWTGYGYTF. The CDR3 nucleotides are TGTGCCAGCAGTGAAGCGCTCTGGACAGGCTATGGCTACACCTTC.

V and J are TRBV11-2 and TRBJ1-1, with D perhaps TRBD1 (5 bases). Trimming stripped 3 bases from V and 6 bases from J, with 14 bases between. Germline V CDR1 and CDR2: SGHAT, FQNNGV. This CDR3 is 14 amino acids long. CDR3 residues: CASSLFSGRSEAFF. The CDR3 DNA reads TGTGCCAGCAGCTTGTTTTCAGGGCGCTCTGAAGCTTTCTTT.

This chain links TRBV12-5 with TRBJ2-7; D may be TRBD2 (5 bases). V lost 2 bases to trimming and J lost 2 bases, with 7 bases between them. The CDR3 is 13 amino acids. Germline V gene sequence: CDR1 LGHNT, CDR2 FRNRAP. The CDR3 bases are TGTGCTAGTGGTTTGCCCGGGACCTACGAGCAGTACTTC. The encoded protein is CASGLPGTYEQYF.

The chain carries TRBV28 and TRBJ1-4, with D perhaps TRBD1 (5 bases). CDR1 is MDHEN, CDR2 SYDVKM, per germline. V shed 6 bases and J shed 5 bases, with 13 bases lying between them. The CDR3 sequence is 14 residues long. The chain's CDR3 is CASSLRQINEKLFF. CDR3 nucleotides: TGTGCCAGCAGCTTACGACAGATAAATGAAAAACTGTTTTTT.

This rearrangement joins TRBV4-1 to TRBJ1-4; D is perhaps TRBD1 (5 bases). There are 15 residues in the CDR3. The V end lost 1 base, the J end lost 8 bases, and 14 bases lay between the germline ends. Per the germline V gene, CDR1 is MGHRA and CDR2 is YSYEKL. CDR3 region: CASSQGQIIVEKLFF. CDR3 nucleotides: TGCGCCAGCAGCCAAGGACAGATAATCGTAGAAAAACTGTTTTTT.

This clone has only one observation. The chain joins TRBV12-1 to TRBJ1-1. TRBV12-1 is designated a pseudogene. This CDR3 region has 15 residues. CDR3 sequence: CASSRRTEEYTEAFF. The CDR3 DNA reads as TGTGCCAGCAGCCGCCGGACGGAGGAGTACACTGAAGCTTTCTTT.

On this clone: Other DNA sequences of this sample code for an identical CDR3. The rearrangement uses TRBV6-5 and TRBJ1-2; 8 bases align to TRBD1. The germline CDR1 and CDR2 sequences are MNHEY and SVGAGI. The CDR3 contains 14 residues. The V gene end was trimmed by 2 bases and the J gene end by 2 bases; junction bases not matched to a gene: 1. CDR3 bases: TGTGCCAGCAGTTACCGGGACAGGAACTATGGCTACACCTTC. Its protein product is CASSYRDRNYGYTF.

Comments on this clone: Other DNA variants within this sample encode the same CDR3. DNA of the CDR3: TGTGCCAGCAGCCCGCGGACAGGGGGAAATTCACCCCTCCACTTT. It encodes CASSPRTGGNSPLHF. J is TRBJ1-6 and V is TRBV7-9, with 10 bases lining up with TRBD1. The CDR3 length is 15 residues. V lost 5 bases and J lost 7; bases outside the gene matches: 5. Germline V CDR1 and CDR2: SEHNR, FQNEAQ (reference sequence).

This sequence joins TRBV6-1 and TRBJ2-5; D call uncertain. The length of the CDR3 is 15 residues. Germline CDR1 is MNHNS and CDR2 is SASEGT. Trimming stripped 2 bases from V and 1 base from J, with 11 bases between. This CDR3 is CASSELLLSQETQYF. CDR3 in DNA: TGTGCCAGCAGTGAATTGTTGCTCTCCCAAGAGACCCAGTACTTC.

The chain combines TRBV6-6 with TRBJ1-2, with 9 bases lining up with TRBD1. The germline gives CDR1 MNHNY, CDR2 SVGAGI (reference sequence). Unmatched junction bases numbered 5, after V lost 0 bases and J lost 6 bases. The CDR3 loop spans 15 amino acids. The CDR3 region is CASSYSYRGQDGYTF. CDR3 sequence (DNA): TGTGCCAGCAGTTACTCCTACAGGGGGCAGGATGGCTACACCTTC.

The chain uses TRBV5-1 and TRBJ2-5; TRBD1 might be the D (6 bases). The germline CDR1 and CDR2 sequences are SGHRS and YFSETQ. The CDR3 is 16 amino acids. V was shortened by 3 bases and J by 2 bases, with 17 bases between the two germline ends. The CDR3 sequence is CASSWRPGQKQETQYF. CDR3 in DNA: TGCGCCAGCAGCTGGAGGCCGGGACAAAAGCAAGAGACCCAGTACTTC.